The 19 T cell receptor beta chains presented below share a single source sample, sequenced in a study of blood T cell repertoires in COVID-19. Measured with immunoSEQ multiplex PCR; TCRdb has only the in-frame clones, and not every one. The data contain 200,000 to 250,000 clones, 88% of them singletons. Sequencing was performed on peripheral blood. The source is a woman aged 55-69 years with acute or convalescent COVID-19.

CDR3 sequence (DNA): TGTGCCAGCAGCGTAGGTACGAACACCGGGGAGCTGTTTTTT. The encoded protein is CASSVGTNTGELFF. V and J are TRBV9 and TRBJ2-2; D unclear. The CDR3 runs to 14 residues. V shed 0 bases and J shed 0 bases, with 3 bases lying between them. Germline V gene lookup returns CDR1 SGDLS and CDR2 YYNGEE.

This clone has a handful of counts. This rearrangement joins TRBV30 to TRBJ1-3; 9 bases align to TRBD1. This CDR3 is built from 12 residues. Germline CDR1 is GTSNPN and CDR2 is SVGIG (reference sequence). Unmatched junction bases numbered 2, after V lost 7 bases and J lost 4 bases. The DNA for the CDR3 is TGTGCCTCGGGGACAGGGGGAAACACCATATATTTT. It yields the protein CASGTGGNTIYF.

The V and J genes are TRBV30 and TRBJ1-2; maybe TRBD1 (5 bases). V lost 0 bases to trimming and J lost 5 bases, with 16 bases between them. The CDR3 consists of 15 residues. Germline CDR1 reads GTSNPN; CDR2 reads SVGIG (reference sequence). The CDR3 loop reads CAWSVGFGGGYGYTF. CDR3 bases: TGTGCCTGGAGTGTTGGTTTTGGTGGGGGGTATGGCTACACCTTC.

The chain combines TRBV6-6 with TRBJ2-7, with 12 bases identical to TRBD2. In germline, CDR1 is MNHNY, CDR2 SVGAGI (reference sequence). The CDR3 is 16 residues long. J was trimmed by 0 bases and V by 5 bases; bases with no gene match: 5. CDR3: CASSRSSGGASYEQYF. CDR3 DNA: TGTGCCAGCAGTCGGTCTAGCGGGGGGGCCTCCTACGAGCAGTACTTC.

This clone occurred once. J is TRBJ2-7 and V is TRBV7-2, with D possibly being TRBD2 (5 bases). The V gene's germline CDR1 is SGHTA and CDR2 FQGNSA. Trimming left V 3 bases short and J 2 bases short, with 26 bases between. The CDR3 consists of 19 residues. CDR3 residues: CASSFRTGTYSERAYEQYF. CDR3 sequence (DNA): TGTGCCAGCAGCTTTCGAACGGGAACATATTCCGAAAGAGCCTACGAGCAGTACTTC.

V and J are TRBV11-2 and TRBJ1-2, with D maybe TRBD1 (6 bases). V lost 5 bases, J lost 9 bases, and 25 bases lay in between. CDR3 length: 16 amino acids. Germline CDR1 and CDR2: SGHAT and FQNNGV. The CDR3 DNA sequence: TGTGCCAGCAGCGTCAGCAGAATGGACAGTTACTTAAGCTACACCTTC. This translates into CASSVSRMDSYLSYTF.

This chain joins TRBV7-2 and TRBJ1-5; the D is unclear. In germline, CDR1 is SGHTA, CDR2 FQGNSA. The CDR3 is 16 amino acids. Trimming stripped 1 base from V and 0 bases from J, with 10 bases between. The CDR3 DNA reads as TGTGCCAGCAGCTTAGGCTCTGCAGTTAGCAATCAGCCCCAGCATTTT. This gives the protein CASSLGSAVSNQPQHF. The full variable domain, completed using reference TRBV7-2 and TRBJ1-5, is GAGVSQSPSNKVTEKGKDVELRCDPISGHTALYWYRQSLGQGLEFLIYFQGNSAPDKSGLPSDRFSAERTGGSVSTLTIQRTQQEDSAVYLCASSLGSAVSNQPQHFGDGTRLSIL.

The chain employs TRBV5-1 and TRBJ1-2, with a tentative D call TRBD1 (5 bases). Germline V gene data show CDR1 as SGHRS and CDR2 as YFSETQ. The CDR3 spans 13 residues. Trimming left V 0 bases short and J 5 bases short, with 8 bases between. The CDR3: CASSLEGAYGYTF. The CDR3 coding sequence is TGCGCCAGCAGCTTGGAAGGGGCTTATGGCTACACCTTC.

This chain connects TRBV18 to TRBJ2-7; TRBD1 matches at 9 bases. Germline V CDR1 and CDR2: KGHSH, LQKENI. V shed 3 bases, J shed 2 bases, and the junction held 8 bases outside the gene matches. The CDR3 extends over 16 amino acids. CDR3 protein: CASSPAQGALTYEQYF. As DNA, the CDR3 is TGTGCCAGCTCACCGGCACAGGGGGCCCTAACCTACGAGCAGTACTTC.

V usage is TRBV6-5 and J usage is TRBJ1-3; no clear D gene. The CDR3 is 12 amino acids. Germline loops: CDR1 MNHEY, CDR2 SVGAGI. V lost 6 bases, J lost 0 bases, and 3 bases lay in between. In nucleotides, the CDR3 is TGTGCCAGCAGCCTCTCTGGAAACACCATATATTTT. This gives the protein CASSLSGNTIYF.

This clone has just a few counts. J is TRBJ2-3 and V is TRBV5-1; 9 positions match TRBD2. In germline, CDR1 is SGHRS, CDR2 YFSETQ. With V trimmed by 4 bases and J by 4 bases, 10 bases remained unmatched. The CDR3 contains 16 residues. The CDR3 loop is CASSLWAGGESDTQYF. In DNA, the CDR3 is TGCGCCAGCAGCCTGTGGGCGGGGGGGGAGTCAGATACGCAGTATTTT.

This clone is a singleton in its sample. The chain uses TRBV7-9 and TRBJ2-1, with 11 bases aligning to TRBD1. CDR3 size: 18 residues. Germline loops: CDR1 SEHNR, CDR2 FQNEAQ (reference sequence). Trimming took 3 bases from V and 0 from J; bases not matched to a gene: 7. CDR3 sequence (DNA): TGTGCCAGCAGCTTCGGGACAGGGGGGGATCGCTCCTACAATGAGCAGTTCTTC. As protein: CASSFGTGGDRSYNEQFF.

V gene TRBV5-5 combines with J gene TRBJ2-7; 9 bases fit TRBD1. This CDR3 is built from 16 residues. Looked up from germline, CDR1 is SGHKS and CDR2 is YYEKEE (reference sequence). V lost 2 bases and J lost 4; bases outside the gene matches: 10. The CDR3 here is CASSFAPGTGRYEQYF. As DNA, the CDR3 is TGTGCCAGCAGCTTTGCCCCCGGGACAGGGCGGTACGAGCAGTACTTC.

V is TRBV18 and J is TRBJ2-2; the match to TRBD1 covers 9 bases. CDR3 size: 18 residues. CDR1 and CDR2 from the germline V gene are KGHSH and LQKENI. The ends lost 6 bases at V and 5 bases at J; junction bases unmatched: 16. The CDR3 region is CASSRYELGQGRTGELFF. CDR3 coding DNA: TGTGCCAGCTCCCGATACGAATTGGGACAGGGTCGAACCGGGGAGCTGTTTTTT. Drawing the rest from reference TRBV18 and TRBJ2-2, the complete variable domain is NAGVMQNPRHLVRRRGQEARLRCSPMKGHSHVYWYRQLPEEGLKFMVYLQKENIIDESGMPKERFSAEFPKEGPSILRIQQVVRGDSAAYFCASSRYELGQGRTGELFFGEGSRLTVL.

In its sample, this clone was seen once. The chain has TRBV28 and TRBJ1-1, with D unresolved. CDR3 size: 11 residues. The V and J ends lost 6 bases and 11 bases respectively, with 13 bases between them. Germline values: CDR1 MDHEN, CDR2 SYDVKM. The CDR3 nucleotides read TGTGCCAGCAGCTCAATACTAGGGGCTTTCTTT. This codes for CASSSILGAFF.

The rearrangement uses TRBV6-5 and TRBJ1-6; a possible D gene is TRBD1 (6 bases). V shed 6 bases and J shed 2 bases, with 8 bases lying between them. Per the germline V gene, CDR1 is MNHEY and CDR2 is SVGAGI. The CDR3 runs to 14 residues. The CDR3 sequence is CASRKGAYNSPLHF. As DNA, the CDR3 is TGTGCCAGCAGGAAGGGGGCCTATAATTCACCCCTCCACTTT.

The chain uses TRBV18 and TRBJ2-3; TRBD1 aligns across 8 bases. The CDR3 is made up of 15 amino acids. CDR1 and CDR2 (germline): KGHSH, LQKENI. Trimming took 3 bases from V and 2 from J; bases not matched to a gene: 4. CDR3 nucleotides: TGTGCCAGCTCACCGCTGGGACAGGCCACAGATACGCAGTATTTT. Translated, it gives CASSPLGQATDTQYF. The whole variable domain, remainder taken from reference TRBV18 and TRBJ2-3, is NAGVMQNPRHLVRRRGQEARLRCSPMKGHSHVYWYRQLPEEGLKFMVYLQKENIIDESGMPKERFSAEFPKEGPSILRIQQVVRGDSAAYFCASSPLGQATDTQYFGPGTRLTVL.

CDR3 in DNA: TGTGCCAGCAGCCCGGGGACAGGGTTTTCTGGAAACACCATATATTTT. Translating it yields CASSPGTGFSGNTIYF. The rearrangement joins TRBV13 to TRBJ1-3, with TRBD1 matching 9 bases. V lost 5 bases to trimming and J lost 1 base; unmatched junction nucleotides: 6. The CDR3 runs to 16 residues. CDR1 and CDR2 from the germline V gene are PRHDT and FYEKMQ (reference sequence).

About this clone itself: This same CDR3 is encoded by further DNA sequences in the sample. This chain uses TRBV20-1 with TRBJ2-1; no definite D call. CDR1 and CDR2 from the germline V gene are DFQATT and SNEGSKA (reference sequence). The CDR3 extends over 11 amino acids. The V end was cut by 6 bases, the J end by 4 bases, with 7 bases between. The CDR3 DNA reads as TGCAGTGCGACGGGTTACAATGAGCAGTTCTTC. It is translated as CSATGYNEQFF.